Each of the 10 T cell receptor beta chains below was sequenced from the same sample in a study of T cell changes during pregnancy in multiple sclerosis. Clones were sequenced by immunoSEQ multiplex PCR, and TCRdb holds only the in-frame ones, with some missing. This sample has over 30,000 clones, with roughly nine tenths found just once. The sample was CD4+ T cells from peripheral blood mononuclear cells, taken in the third trimester of pregnancy. Receptor source: a female donor in good health, enrolled as a control in a pregnancy study.

The gene calls are TRBV6-5 and TRBJ2-7; TRBD1 agrees at 8 bases. The germline V gene encodes CDR1 MNHEY and CDR2 SVGAGI. The CDR3 extends over 15 amino acids. J lost 5 bases, V lost 2 bases, and 8 bases had no gene match. The CDR3 DNA reads as TGTGCCAGCAGTTACACTATCAGGGGGCGCAACGAGCAGTACTTC. It encodes CASSYTIRGRNEQYF.

The genes are TRBV29-1 and TRBJ2-2, with no clear D. This CDR3 has 11 amino acids. The V gene's germline CDR1 is SQVTM and CDR2 ANQGSEA. With 6 bases removed from V and 1 base from J, the gap between germline ends came to 3 bases. The CDR3 reads CSVRNTGELFF. CDR3 sequence (DNA): TGCAGCGTCAGGAACACCGGGGAGCTGTTTTTT.

The J gene is TRBJ1-6, the V gene TRBV7-9; D call uncertain. The V end was cut by 5 bases, the J end by 9 bases, with 11 bases between. This CDR3 is 13 amino acids long. Germline V CDR1 and CDR2: SEHNR, FQNEAQ (reference sequence). CDR3 region: CASSKDGGSPLHF. CDR3 coding DNA: TGTGCCAGCAGCAAGGACGGAGGTTCACCCCTCCACTTT.

This clone was seen just once. The chain employs TRBV4-2 and TRBJ1-2; the D gene is possibly TRBD1 (5 bases). The germline V gene encodes CDR1 LGHNA and CDR2 YNFKEQ. CDR3 length equals 16 residues. The V and J ends lost 0 bases and 8 bases respectively, with 19 bases between them. The CDR3 loop is CASSQDPLRDAGGYTF. CDR3 nucleotides: TGTGCCAGCAGCCAAGATCCACTCAGGGATGCGGGAGGCTACACCTTC.

This clone was seen only once. This rearrangement joins TRBV2 to TRBJ1-2; no firm D call. V lost 6 bases, J lost 7 bases, and 12 bases lay in between. The germline V gene has CDR1 SNHLY and CDR2 FYNNEI. The CDR3 extends over 12 amino acids. The CDR3 bases are TGTGCCAGCAGGGTAGACATCCTTGGCTACACCTTC. Amino acids: CASRVDILGYTF.

The V and J genes are TRBV4-3 and TRBJ2-3; 12 bases line up with TRBD2. Germline V gene data show CDR1 as LGHNA and CDR2 as YSLEER. V was clipped by 0 bases and J by 4 bases; unmatched bases: 2. CDR3 length equals 16 residues. CDR3 nucleotides: TGCGCCAGCAGCCAAGATCTAGCGGGAGGGCCAGATACGCAGTATTTT. Amino acids: CASSQDLAGGPDTQYF.

The chain uses TRBV4-2 and TRBJ2-7; maybe TRBD2 (6 bases). The CDR3 is made up of 14 amino acids. Trimming pared 3 bases from V and 0 bases from J, leaving 9 bases between. Germline V lookup: CDR1 LGHNA, CDR2 YNFKEQ. The CDR3: CASSHIADSYEQYF. CDR3 nucleotide sequence: TGTGCCAGCAGCCATATAGCGGACTCCTACGAGCAGTACTTC.

This chain joins TRBV28 and TRBJ1-5, with D perhaps matching TRBD1 (5 bases). The germline CDR1 and CDR2 sequences are MDHEN and SYDVKM. CDR3 length: 11 residues. V was cut by 8 bases and J by 4 bases, with 6 bases left in between. The CDR3 loop is CASGGNQPQHF. DNA of the CDR3: TGTGCCAGCGGGGGGAATCAGCCCCAGCATTTT.

The chain carries TRBV28 and TRBJ2-3; D may be TRBD1 (6 bases). This CDR3 comprises 15 residues. V was clipped by 1 base and J by 8 bases, with 16 bases between them. The germline gives CDR1 MDHEN, CDR2 SYDVKM. CDR3 nucleotide sequence: TGTGCCAGCAGTTTATCCCCTACAGGGTTGGGTACGCAGTATTTT. Its translation: CASSLSPTGLGTQYF.

V gene TRBV4-1 combines with J gene TRBJ1-2, with D tentatively TRBD1 (5 bases). CDR1 MGHRA and CDR2 YSYEKL come from the germline V gene. This CDR3 contains 15 residues. V was clipped by 1 base and J by 8 bases, with 17 bases between them. Here the CDR3 DNA reads TGCGCCAGCAGCCAAGCGGGCGGGGGTTCGGGGGGCTACACCTTC. This gives the protein CASSQAGGGSGGYTF.